The sequence of this TCR beta chain was determined in a study of beta chain features in type 1 diabetes. Study outcomes and limitations: The similarity of naive, central memory and Treg TCRB repertoires appeared greater among patients than among healthy donors. At VDJ recombination sites, type 1 diabetes patients had fewer insertions and more deleted nucleotides.

CDR3 length: 16 residues. CDR1 and CDR2 from the germline V gene are SGHNT and YYREEE (reference sequence). V was pared by 0 bases and J by 2 bases, with 5 bases of the junction left unmatched. The whole isolated RNA underwent reverse transcription, so sequencing captured expressed TCRB transcripts. Profiled with immunoSEQ multiplex PCR; TCRdb holds only in-frame clones, not every one. This table holds a few hundred thousand clones, 30% found once. As concerns this clone: Antigen specificity is unknown.

Sequencing input: naive CD4+ T cells from blood. The chain joins TRBV5-4 to TRBJ2-1; 7 bases agree with TRBD2. The receptor comes from a young man in good health. CDR3 sequence reads: CASSLGGSGAYNEQFF. The CDR3 DNA reads as TGTGCCAGCAGCTTGGGCGGGAGCGGGGCCTACAATGAGCAGTTCTTC. Supplemented by reference TRBV5-4 and TRBJ2-1, the full variable domain reads ETGVTQSPTHLIKTRGQQVTLRCSSQSGHNTVSWYQQALGQGPQFIFQYYREEENGRGNFPPRFSGLQFPNYSSELNVNALELDDSALYLCASSLGGSGAYNEQFFGPGTRLTVL.